These 30 T cell receptor beta chains were all obtained from the same sample, sequenced in a study of Ad26.COV2.S vaccination and SARS-CoV-2 variants. Regarding treatment: over 15 received Ad26.COV2.S at low or high dose, single or two shots; about 5 received placebo; per-sample allocation not given. It was on day 63 after the first vaccine or placebo injection that samples were taken. TCRdb's copy holds only in-frame clones and misses some; the assay was immunoSEQ multiplex PCR. The sample holds a few hundred thousand clones, about nine tenths seen once. Sequenced material: peripheral blood, taken in a trial of Ad26.COV2.S vaccine versus placebo. Every receptor here comes from a person aged 18-60 years who received the Ad26.COV2.S COVID-19 vaccine or a placebo.

The chain combines TRBV14 with TRBJ1-2; unclear D gene. Germline CDR1 reads SGHDN; CDR2 reads FVKESK. The CDR3 runs to 12 residues. V was shortened by 0 bases and J by 10 bases, with 9 bases between the two germline ends. CDR3 in DNA: TGTGCCAGCAGCCAAGATCGGGGTTCCTACACCTTC. As protein: CASSQDRGSYTF.

CDR3 coding DNA: TGTGCCAGCAGCTTAGGGCGCACCGGGGAGCTGTTTTTT. This sequence encodes CASSLGRTGELFF. The V gene is TRBV11-1, the J gene TRBJ2-2, with no clear D. Trimming left V 1 base short and J 4 bases short, with 4 bases between. This CDR3 has 13 amino acids. CDR1 SGHAT and CDR2 FQDESV come from the germline V gene (reference sequence).

The V and J genes are TRBV6-1 and TRBJ1-1, with TRBD1 identical over 7 bases. From germline, CDR1 is MNHNS and CDR2 SASEGT. The CDR3 has 13 amino acids. V shed 1 base and J 9 bases; nucleotides not matched to a gene: 5. The CDR3 DNA reads as TGTGCCAGCAGTGAAGATCGACAGGGAAAAGCTTTCTTT. It encodes CASSEDRQGKAFF.

The chain couples TRBV5-1 to TRBJ2-7, with TRBD1 matching 9 bases. J gave up 2 bases and V 0 bases, and 0 bases lay outside the gene matches. Germline CDR1 and CDR2: SGHRS and YFSETQ. This CDR3 is 14 amino acids long. CDR3 region: CASSLGQGAYEQYF. In DNA, the CDR3 is TGCGCCAGCAGCTTGGGACAGGGGGCCTACGAGCAGTACTTC.

V gene TRBV6-6 combines with J gene TRBJ1-1; the match to TRBD1 covers 8 bases. V shed 2 bases, J shed 4 bases, and the junction held 9 bases outside the gene matches. This CDR3 is 16 amino acids long. The V gene's germline CDR1 is MNHNY and CDR2 SVGAGI (reference sequence). In nucleotides, the CDR3 is TGTGCCAGCAGTTACAGCGAACAGGGGGTAATCACTGAAGCTTTCTTT. Its translation is CASSYSEQGVITEAFF.

This chain's CDR3 is CASSPGDTPYEQYF. CDR3 bases: TGTGCCAGCTCACCGGGCGACACACCCTACGAGCAGTACTTC. The chain has TRBV18 and TRBJ2-7, with D hard to call. Germline V CDR1 and CDR2: KGHSH, LQKENI. Trimming stripped 3 bases from V and 2 bases from J, with 11 bases between. This CDR3 has 14 amino acids.

The table lists this clone with a count of one. This chain connects TRBV4-1 to TRBJ1-3, with a weak D call TRBD1 (5 bases). The CDR3 totals 17 residues. Germline loops: CDR1 MGHRA, CDR2 YSYEKL. Trimming left V 0 bases short and J 4 bases short, with 16 bases between. The CDR3 loop reads CASSQEAGGWGGNTIYF. CDR3 sequence (DNA): TGCGCCAGCAGCCAAGAGGCCGGGGGGTGGGGAGGAAACACCATATATTTT.

The rearrangement joins TRBV7-3 to TRBJ1-1; TRBD1 is a possible D gene (6 bases). The germline V gene encodes CDR1 SGHTA and CDR2 FQGTGA. V lost 4 bases, J lost 4 bases, and 13 bases lay in between. The CDR3 is made up of 14 amino acids. CDR3 sequence: CASSYDQGSTEAFF. CDR3 DNA sequence: TGTGCCAGCAGCTACGATCAGGGGTCCACTGAAGCTTTCTTT.

The rearrangement joins TRBV7-9 to TRBJ1-1; the D gene is possibly TRBD1 (5 bases). Germline V gene lookup returns CDR1 SEHNR and CDR2 FQNEAQ (reference sequence). There are 14 residues in the CDR3. Trimming removed 4 bases at V and 1 base at J, with 10 bases between. The CDR3 nucleotides read TGTGCCAGCAGCTCGTCGCAGGGGAACACTGAAGCTTTCTTT. Encoded protein: CASSSSQGNTEAFF. The full variable domain, its missing parts supplied by reference TRBV7-9 and TRBJ1-1, is DTGVSQNPRHKITKRGQNVTFRCDPISEHNRLYWYRQTLGQGPEFLTYFQNEAQLEKSRLLSDRFSAERPKGSFSTLEIQRTEQGDSAMYLCASSSSQGNTEAFFGQGTRLTVV.

This rearrangement joins TRBV5-1 to TRBJ1-1, with a weak D call TRBD1 (6 bases). The V end lost 4 bases, the J end lost 0 bases, and 13 bases lay between the germline ends. The CDR3 consists of 15 residues. CDR1 and CDR2 from the germline V gene are SGHRS and YFSETQ. The CDR3 nucleotides are TGCGCCAGCAGCACCTACAGGGCAATGAACACTGAAGCTTTCTTT. Translating it yields CASSTYRAMNTEAFF.

This chain links TRBV4-2 with TRBJ1-1; D possibly corresponds to TRBD1 (6 bases). The V gene's germline CDR1 is LGHNA and CDR2 YNFKEQ. The CDR3 spans 16 residues. Trimming cost V 1 base and J 3 bases, with 15 bases left between them. DNA for the CDR3: TGTGCCAGCAGCCAAGCTGGGGGCAGGCTAGACACTGAAGCTTTCTTT. Protein product: CASSQAGGRLDTEAFF.

Worth noting for this clone: This same CDR3 is encoded by further DNA sequences in the sample. The chain joins TRBV19 to TRBJ1-1; D is ambiguous. The CDR3 spans 13 residues. Germline CDR1 LNHDA, CDR2 SQIVND (reference sequence). V was trimmed by 3 bases and J by 0 bases, leaving 5 bases between them. DNA for the CDR3: TGTGCCAGTAGTATTAGTTTGAACACTGAAGCTTTCTTT. This gives the protein CASSISLNTEAFF.

The chain employs TRBV5-1 and TRBJ2-1; 11 bases are a match to TRBD1. V trimming: 4 bases; J trimming: 7 bases; junction bases outside the gene matches: 7. The CDR3 loop spans 15 amino acids. Germline V gives CDR1 SGHRS, CDR2 YFSETQ. Here the CDR3 DNA reads TGCGCCAGCAGCCCCGGACAGGGGGCGAGGAATGAGCAGTTCTTC. Translation: CASSPGQGARNEQFF.

Only one count was recorded for this clone. The rearrangement uses TRBV6-5 and TRBJ1-1, with D possibly being TRBD1 (6 bases). CDR1 is MNHEY, CDR2 SVGAGI, per germline. Trimming took off 7 bases at V and 7 bases at J, with 16 bases between the two ends. This CDR3 is built from 13 residues. The DNA of the CDR3 is TGTGCCAGCACGCGGGGGGCGAGGATTGAAGCTTTCTTT. Encoded protein: CASTRGARIEAFF.

The chain recombines TRBV5-6 with TRBJ2-3, with 12 nucleotides matching TRBD2. The germline V gene has CDR1 SGHDT and CDR2 YYEEEE. V lost 4 bases to trimming and J lost 6 bases; unmatched junction nucleotides: 6. The CDR3 is 15 residues long. CDR3 amino acids: CASSLPSGGADTQYF. Written as DNA, the CDR3 is TGTGCCAGCAGCCTGCCTAGCGGGGGGGCCGATACGCAGTATTTT. The variable domain in full, completed from reference TRBV5-6 and TRBJ2-3, reads DAGVTQSPTHLIKTRGQQVTLRCSPKSGHDTVSWYQQALGQGPQFIFQYYEEEERQRGNFPDRFSGHQFPNYSSELNVNALLLGDSALYLCASSLPSGGADTQYFGPGTRLTVL.

The chain combines TRBV27 with TRBJ1-2, with 12 bases fitting TRBD1. Germline V gene sequence: CDR1 MNHEY, CDR2 SMNVEV (reference sequence). The ends lost 4 bases at V and 6 bases at J; junction bases unmatched: 3. There are 14 residues in the CDR3. The DNA of the CDR3 is TGTGCCAGCAGTTGGGACAGGGGGCGAGATGGCTACACCTTC. This gives the protein CASSWDRGRDGYTF.

The chain is built from TRBV5-1 and TRBJ1-1, with D tentatively TRBD1 (5 bases). The V end lost 4 bases, the J end lost 3 bases, and 10 bases lay between the germline ends. The CDR3 is 13 residues long. Per germline, CDR1 SGHRS and CDR2 YFSETQ. The CDR3 sequence is CASSTDSYTEAFF. The DNA of the CDR3 is TGCGCCAGCAGCACCGACAGTTACACTGAAGCTTTCTTT.

The chain combines TRBV19 with TRBJ1-1; 10 positions match TRBD1. Looked up from germline, CDR1 is LNHDA and CDR2 is SQIVND (reference sequence). The CDR3 totals 13 residues. V was pared by 9 bases and J by 3 bases, with 4 bases of the junction left unmatched. CDR3 DNA: TGTGCCAGCATGGGACAGGGGTACACTGAAGCTTTCTTT. Its translation is CASMGQGYTEAFF.

The chain is built from TRBV9 and TRBJ2-5, with D possibly TRBD2 on 7 matching bases. The CDR3 totals 16 residues. V was cut by 4 bases and J by 2 bases, with 18 bases left in between. The germline CDR1 and CDR2 sequences are SGDLS and YYNGEE. CDR3 residues: CASSPSGGAGQETQYF. The DNA for the CDR3 is TGTGCCAGCAGCCCGAGTGGGGGGGCTGGTCAAGAGACCCAGTACTTC.

V gene TRBV6-5 combines with J gene TRBJ1-1; perhaps TRBD1 as D (5 bases). With 0 bases removed from V and 3 bases from J, the gap between germline ends came to 14 bases. The CDR3 is made up of 16 amino acids. The germline CDR1 and CDR2 sequences are MNHEY and SVGAGI. CDR3 sequence reads: CASSYSSRGYDTEAFF. The CDR3 bases are TGTGCCAGCAGTTACTCGAGCCGGGGCTACGACACTGAAGCTTTCTTT.

The chain combines TRBV6-1 with TRBJ1-1; D remains ambiguous. CDR1 is MNHNS, CDR2 SASEGT, per germline. Trimming left V 2 bases short and J 5 bases short, with 6 bases between. The CDR3 has 12 amino acids. The CDR3 DNA reads as TGTGCCAGCAGTGAATGGGGTACTGAAGCTTTCTTT. Translation: CASSEWGTEAFF.

This clone has a handful of counts. J is TRBJ2-2 and V is TRBV11-3; 7 bases match TRBD1. The V and J ends lost 5 bases and 5 bases, in that order; junction bases with no gene match: 2. There are 13 residues in the CDR3. Per germline, CDR1 SGHNT and CDR2 YENEEA. The CDR3 sequence: CASSRGPTGELFF. The CDR3 DNA reads TGTGCCAGCAGCAGGGGGCCGACCGGGGAGCTGTTTTTT.

The V call is TRBV12-5, the J call TRBJ1-1; the match to TRBD1 covers 7 bases. The germline CDR1 and CDR2 sequences are LGHNT and FRNRAP. Trimming removed 5 bases from V and 5 bases from J; junction bases left unmatched: 17. This CDR3 contains 17 residues. DNA of the CDR3: TGTGCTAGTGGTCGGGCCGGGACAGCCAACGGGAGGACTGAAGCTTTCTTT. Its translation: CASGRAGTANGRTEAFF.

The rearrangement links TRBV9 to TRBJ1-3; D is unresolved. The CDR3 runs 13 residues. Germline CDR1 reads SGDLS; CDR2 reads YYNGEE. Trimming removed 4 bases at V and 4 bases at J, with 9 bases between. DNA of the CDR3: TGTGCCAGCAGCCCTCCCAGGGGAAACACCATATATTTT. Its translation: CASSPPRGNTIYF.

The rearrangement uses TRBV27 and TRBJ1-2, with 8 nucleotides matching TRBD1. J lost 3 bases, V lost 6 bases, and 3 bases had no gene match. CDR1 is MNHEY and CDR2 is SMNVEV in the germline V gene (reference sequence). This CDR3 has 13 amino acids. The CDR3 nucleotides read TGTGCCAGCAGGGACAGGGTGCACTATGGCTACACCTTC. Protein product: CASRDRVHYGYTF.

This clone has a single count. The chain recombines TRBV6-5 with TRBJ2-7; TRBD1 might be the D (6 bases). CDR3 length equals 15 residues. V dropped 7 bases and J dropped 0 bases, with 16 bases sitting between them. Germline V CDR1 and CDR2: MNHEY, SVGAGI. CDR3 in amino acids: CASTRQEFSSYEQYF. The CDR3 bases are TGTGCCAGCACCAGACAGGAGTTCAGCTCCTACGAGCAGTACTTC.

In nucleotides, the CDR3 is TGTGCCAGCAGACCTCTAGCGGGGCTTCAAGAGACCCAGTACTTC. Translating it yields CASRPLAGLQETQYF. The chain carries TRBV3-1 (or the pseudogene TRBV3-2) and TRBJ2-5; 9 bases map to TRBD2. The CDR3 runs 15 residues. CDR1 and CDR2 (germline): LGHDT, YNNKEL (reference sequence). The V gene end was trimmed by 6 bases and the J gene end by 2 bases; junction bases not matched to a gene: 7.

The chain couples TRBV9 to TRBJ1-2; D is perhaps TRBD1 (6 bases). CDR3 size: 18 residues. The V gene's germline CDR1 is SGDLS and CDR2 YYNGEE. V dropped 0 bases and J dropped 1 base, with 19 bases sitting between them. DNA for the CDR3: TGTGCCAGCAGCGTAGAGCGGGGGCCACCAATTTATAACTATGGCTACACCTTC. It encodes CASSVERGPPIYNYGYTF.

The gene calls are TRBV5-1 and TRBJ2-5; D gene unclear. The V gene lost 4 bases and the J gene lost 5 bases, with 12 bases spanning the gap. Germline CDR1 SGHRS, CDR2 YFSETQ. This CDR3 is 13 amino acids long. The CDR3 here is CASSPRPRETQYF. In nucleotides, the CDR3 is TGCGCCAGCAGCCCCCGGCCTCGGGAGACCCAGTACTTC.

In this sample, this clone turned up once. CDR3 in amino acids: CSVQKSGADYEQYF. The CDR3 DNA sequence: TGCAGCGTTCAGAAAAGCGGGGCAGACTACGAGCAGTACTTC. The V gene is TRBV29-1, the J gene TRBJ2-7, with 7 bases fitting TRBD2. The CDR3 covers 14 residues. With 5 bases clipped from V and 3 bases from J, the junction kept 10 bases outside the gene matches. Germline values: CDR1 SQVTM, CDR2 ANQGSEA.